This T cell receptor (beta chain) was retrieved from a study of T cell responses to AZD1222 COVID-19 vaccine. Clones were sequenced by immunoSEQ multiplex PCR, and TCRdb holds only the in-frame ones, with some missing. Found here are about 120,000 clones, 92% of them singletons; the top ten hold 11% to 15%. Study-level results: Donors were largely white British and mainly female; clonal diversity was possibly underestimated. Spike-specific TCR breadth and depth both grew after two AZD1222 doses. Without day 14 samples, only post-peak T cell repertoires were studied. Variant regions that are unmutated are reportedly the target of nearly half of spike-specific TCRs.

As regards this clone: Its antigen is still unknown.

The TCR was taken from an adult in good health. The material sequenced was peripheral blood, taken on day 0 of AZD1222 vaccination.

The CDR3 here is CASSRRHPSTDTQYF. CDR3 nucleotide sequence: TGCGCCAGCAGCAGACGACACCCGAGCACAGATACGCAGTATTTT. This rearrangement joins TRBV4-3 to TRBJ2-3; D ambiguous. This CDR3 region has 15 residues. The germline V gene has CDR1 LGHNA and CDR2 YSLEER. V was shortened by 5 bases and J by 0 bases, with 12 bases between the two germline ends.